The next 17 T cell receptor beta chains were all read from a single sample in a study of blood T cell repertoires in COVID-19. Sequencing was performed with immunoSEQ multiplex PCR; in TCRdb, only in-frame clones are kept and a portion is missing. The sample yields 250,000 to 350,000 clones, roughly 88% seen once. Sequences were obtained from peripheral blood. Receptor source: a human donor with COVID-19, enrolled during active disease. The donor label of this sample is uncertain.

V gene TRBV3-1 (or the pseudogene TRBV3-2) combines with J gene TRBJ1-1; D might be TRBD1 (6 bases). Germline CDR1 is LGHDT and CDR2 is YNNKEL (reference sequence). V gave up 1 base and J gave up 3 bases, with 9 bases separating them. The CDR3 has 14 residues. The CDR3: CASSQVAGDTEAFF. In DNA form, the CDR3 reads TGTGCCAGCAGCCAAGTCGCAGGGGACACTGAAGCTTTCTTT.

DNA of the CDR3: TGTGCCAGTAGTGCAGTCAGGGGGCGCGTCTACAATGAGCAGTTCTTC. Translating it yields CASSAVRGRVYNEQFF. The rearrangement links TRBV19 to TRBJ2-1, with 8 bases lining up with TRBD1. Germline V gives CDR1 LNHDA, CDR2 SQIVND (reference sequence). The length of the CDR3 is 16 residues. Trimming at V came to 5 bases and at J to 3 bases, leaving 9 bases not matched to a gene.

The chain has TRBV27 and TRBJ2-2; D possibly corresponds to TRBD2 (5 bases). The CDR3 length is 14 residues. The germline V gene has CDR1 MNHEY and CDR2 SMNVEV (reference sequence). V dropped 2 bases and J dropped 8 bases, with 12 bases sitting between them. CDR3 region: CASSLRFREGELFF. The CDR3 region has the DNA TGTGCCAGCAGTTTAAGATTTAGGGAGGGGGAGCTGTTTTTT.

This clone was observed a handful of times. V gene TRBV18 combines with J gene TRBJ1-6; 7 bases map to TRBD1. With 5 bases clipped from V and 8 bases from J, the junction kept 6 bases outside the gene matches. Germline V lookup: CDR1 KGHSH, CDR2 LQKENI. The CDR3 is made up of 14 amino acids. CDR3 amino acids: CASSSTGVDSPLHF. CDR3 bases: TGTGCCAGCTCATCAACAGGGGTGGATTCACCCCTCCACTTT.

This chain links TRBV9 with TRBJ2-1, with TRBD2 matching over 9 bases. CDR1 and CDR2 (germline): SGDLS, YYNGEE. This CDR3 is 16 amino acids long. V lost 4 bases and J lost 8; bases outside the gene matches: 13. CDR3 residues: CASSPHSGRTLYEQFF. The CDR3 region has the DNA TGTGCCAGCAGCCCGCATAGCGGGAGAACTTTGTATGAGCAGTTCTTC.

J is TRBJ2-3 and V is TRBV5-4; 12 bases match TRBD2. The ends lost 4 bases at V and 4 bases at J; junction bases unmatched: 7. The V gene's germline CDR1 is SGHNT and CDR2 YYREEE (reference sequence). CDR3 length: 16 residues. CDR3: CASSLLTSGSADTQYF. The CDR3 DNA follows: TGTGCCAGCAGCCTCTTGACTAGCGGGAGCGCAGATACGCAGTATTTT.

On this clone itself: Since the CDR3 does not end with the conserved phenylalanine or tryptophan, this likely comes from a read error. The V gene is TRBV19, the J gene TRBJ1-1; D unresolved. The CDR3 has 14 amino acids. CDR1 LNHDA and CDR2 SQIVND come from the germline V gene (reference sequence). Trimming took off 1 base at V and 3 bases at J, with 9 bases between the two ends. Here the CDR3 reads CASSIGVADTEAFL. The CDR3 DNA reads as TGTGCCAGTAGTATAGGGGTTGCGGACACTGAAGCTTTCCTT.

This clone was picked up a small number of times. The CDR3 region is CSVEIGQGAGELFF. The CDR3, as DNA: TGCAGCGTTGAGATCGGACAGGGGGCCGGGGAGCTGTTTTTT. This chain links TRBV29-1 with TRBJ2-2; 10 bases fit TRBD1. This CDR3 spans 14 amino acids. Germline CDR1 reads SQVTM; CDR2 reads ANQGSEA. V lost 3 bases, J lost 6 bases, and 4 bases stayed unmatched.

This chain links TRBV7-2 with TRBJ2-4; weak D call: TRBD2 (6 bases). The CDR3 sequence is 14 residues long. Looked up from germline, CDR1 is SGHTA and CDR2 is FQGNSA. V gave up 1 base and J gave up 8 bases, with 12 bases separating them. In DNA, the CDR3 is TGTGCCAGCAGCTTAGATCGGGGGTGGGACATTCAGTACTTC. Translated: CASSLDRGWDIQYF.

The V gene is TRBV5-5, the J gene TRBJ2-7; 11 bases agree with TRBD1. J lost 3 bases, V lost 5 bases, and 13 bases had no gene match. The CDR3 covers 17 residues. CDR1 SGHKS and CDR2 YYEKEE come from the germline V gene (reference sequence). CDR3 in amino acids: CASRTGTGGRKGYEQYF. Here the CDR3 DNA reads TGTGCCAGCAGGACCGGGACAGGGGGGCGTAAAGGCTACGAGCAGTACTTC.

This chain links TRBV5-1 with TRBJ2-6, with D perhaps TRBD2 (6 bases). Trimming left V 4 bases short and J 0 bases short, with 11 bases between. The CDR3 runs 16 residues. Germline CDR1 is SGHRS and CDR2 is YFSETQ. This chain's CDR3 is CASSPGVNSGANVLTF. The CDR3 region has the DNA TGCGCCAGCAGCCCGGGAGTCAACTCTGGGGCCAACGTCCTGACTTTC.

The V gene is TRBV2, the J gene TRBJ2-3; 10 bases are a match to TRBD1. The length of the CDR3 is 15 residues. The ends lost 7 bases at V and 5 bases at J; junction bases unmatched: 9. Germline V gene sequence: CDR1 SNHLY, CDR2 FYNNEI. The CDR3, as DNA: TGTGCCAGCACTTTTGACAGGGGGCGACAAGATACGCAGTATTTT. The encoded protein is CASTFDRGRQDTQYF.

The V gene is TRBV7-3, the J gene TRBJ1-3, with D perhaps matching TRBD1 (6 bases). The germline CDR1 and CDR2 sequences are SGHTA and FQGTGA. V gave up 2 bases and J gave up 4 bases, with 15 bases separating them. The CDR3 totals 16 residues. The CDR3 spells CASSLEGGLRGNTIYF. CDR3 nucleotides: TGTGCCAGCAGCTTAGAGGGGGGACTAAGGGGAAACACCATATATTTT.

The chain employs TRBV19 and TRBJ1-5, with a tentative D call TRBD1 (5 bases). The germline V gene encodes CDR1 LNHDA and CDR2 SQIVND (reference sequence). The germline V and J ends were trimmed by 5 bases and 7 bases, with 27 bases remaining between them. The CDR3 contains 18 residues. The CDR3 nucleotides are TGTGCCAGTAGTGGGGAAGCTTTGTGGGGTGCCGGGGGGCAGCCCCAGCATTTT. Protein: CASSGEALWGAGGQPQHF.

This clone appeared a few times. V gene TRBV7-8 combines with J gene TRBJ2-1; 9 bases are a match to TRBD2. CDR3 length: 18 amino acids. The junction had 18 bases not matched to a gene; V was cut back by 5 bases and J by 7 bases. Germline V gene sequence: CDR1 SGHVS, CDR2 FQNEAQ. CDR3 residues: CASSPHGGIAGVWNEQFF. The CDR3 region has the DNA TGTGCCAGCAGCCCCCACGGAGGAATAGCGGGAGTTTGGAATGAGCAGTTCTTC.

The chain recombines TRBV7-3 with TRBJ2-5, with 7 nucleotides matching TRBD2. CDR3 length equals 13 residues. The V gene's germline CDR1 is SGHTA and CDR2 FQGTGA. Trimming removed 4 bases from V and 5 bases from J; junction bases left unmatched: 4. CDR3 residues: CASSSWGGETQYF. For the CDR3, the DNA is TGTGCCAGCAGCTCATGGGGGGGTGAGACCCAGTACTTC.

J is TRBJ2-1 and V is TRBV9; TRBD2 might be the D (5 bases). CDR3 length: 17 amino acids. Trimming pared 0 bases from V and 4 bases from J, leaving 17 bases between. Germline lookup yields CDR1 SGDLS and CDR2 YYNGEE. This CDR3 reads CASSVVPSSGDYNEQFF. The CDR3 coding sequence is TGTGCCAGCAGCGTAGTCCCCTCTTCCGGGGATTACAATGAGCAGTTCTTC. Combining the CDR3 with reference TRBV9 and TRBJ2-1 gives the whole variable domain DSGVTQTPKHLITATGQRVTLRCSPRSGDLSVYWYQQSLDQGLQFLIQYYNGEERAKGNILERFSAQQFPDLHSELNLSSLELGDSALYFCASSVVPSSGDYNEQFFGPGTRLTVL.